The present TCR beta chain was sequenced within a study of T cell repertoires and Cas9 in healthy adults. For the study at large: CD4 and CD8 compartments: SpCas9-reactive T cells profiled for potency, cytotoxicity, lineage. Study-wide results and limits: In vitro, SpCas9-reactive Tregs were reported to curb effector T cell proliferation and function.

Measured with immunoSEQ multiplex PCR; TCRdb has only the in-frame clones, and not every one. The table shows about 14,000 clones, with 89% occurring only once. With respect to this clone: The antigen is not known.

CDR1 and CDR2 from the germline V gene are LNHDA and SQIVND (reference sequence). The CDR3 is 17 amino acids. V shed 2 bases, J shed 3 bases, and the junction held 7 bases outside the gene matches. The sequenced sample was Tregs (CD4+, CD25+, CD127-, CD137-, CD154-) from PBMCs; culture status not recorded. The receptor was derived from a human donor in good health. V usage is TRBV19 and J usage is TRBJ1-3, with 10 bases aligning to TRBD1. CDR3 residues: CASSIRPGQGIGNTIYF. In nucleotides, the CDR3 is TGTGCCAGTAGTATAAGGCCGGGACAGGGGATTGGAAACACCATATATTTT.